A selection of T cell receptor beta chains follows, all from one sample in a study of T cell responses to AZD1222 COVID-19 vaccine. Generated by immunoSEQ multiplex PCR, the TCRdb table keeps only in-frame clones and is missing some. The table has more than 95,000 clones, 70% to 90% seen once; the top ten hold around 10%. The specimen was peripheral blood, collected on day 0 of AZD1222 vaccination. The receptor source for this set is an adult in good health. Both conserved end residues are part of each CDR3. A D gene is named only where the DNA matches it firmly. Only part of the rows carry a size: once, few, many, or a class if the clone is expanded.

TRBJ2-7	TRBV28	NA	NA	CASSSRLTEGEQYF	TGTGCCAGCAGTAGCCGGCTAACCGAGGGAGAGCAGTACTTC
TRBJ2-1	TRBV19	once	NA	CASSIRREDLRQFF	TGTGCCAGTAGTATACGCCGGGAAGACTTGAGGCAGTTCTTC
TRBJ2-5	TRBV29-1	once	NA	CSVELLAETQYF	TGCAGCGTTGAATTGCTAGCGGAGACCCAGTACTTC
TRBJ1-3	TRBV3-1/TRBV3-2	NA	NA	CASSQWDRGNTIYF	TGTGCCAGCAGCCAATGGGACCGCGGAAACACCATATATTTT
TRBJ1-1	TRBV5-1	NA	NA	CASSLSTVKNTEAFF	TGCGCCAGCAGCTTGAGTACGGTAAAGAACACTGAAGCTTTCTTT
TRBJ2-7	TRBV7-6	NA	NA	CASSLVEGAYEQYF	TGTGCCAGCAGCCTCGTTGAGGGAGCTTACGAGCAGTACTTC
TRBJ2-2	TRBV7-9	NA	NA	CASSLTISPGELFF	TGTGCCAGCAGTTTAACCATATCCCCCGGGGAGCTGTTTTTT
TRBJ2-1	TRBV9	NA	TRBD2	CASSVGALAGVVEQFF	TGTGCCAGCAGCGTAGGGGCACTAGCGGGAGTAGTTGAGCAGTTCTTC
TRBJ1-5	TRBV2	NA	TRBD1	CASGTARQPQHF	TGTGCCAGCGGGACAGCGAGGCAGCCCCAGCATTTT
TRBJ1-2	TRBV3-1/TRBV3-2	NA	NA	CASSPVVYYGYTF	TGTGCCAGCAGCCCGGTTGTATACTATGGCTACACCTTC
TRBJ2-2	TRBV9	NA	NA	CASSVQGRDTGELFF	TGTGCCAGCAGCGTACAGGGTAGGGACACCGGGGAGCTGTTTTTT
TRBJ1-5	TRBV2	NA	NA	CASSYRFRQPQHF	TGTGCCAGCAGTTACAGGTTTAGACAGCCCCAGCATTTT
TRBJ2-5	TRBV7-7	NA	NA	CASGHRAGETQYF	TGTGCTAGCGGACATCGGGCAGGAGAGACCCAGTACTTC
TRBJ2-5	TRBV29-1	NA	NA	CSAMTGLQETQYF	TGCAGCGCCATGACAGGCCTCCAAGAGACCCAGTACTTC
TRBJ2-2	TRBV11-2	NA	NA	CASSFLSIGTGELFF	TGTGCCAGCAGCTTTCTAAGTATTGGCACCGGGGAGCTGTTTTTT
TRBJ2-2	TRBV7-9	NA	NA	CASSSAGSSNTGELFF	TGTGCCAGCAGCTCAGCGGGTAGTTCGAACACCGGGGAGCTGTTTTTT
TRBJ2-2	TRBV3-1/TRBV3-2	NA	TRBD2	CASSQNPGLAVGELFF	TGTGCCAGCAGCCAAAACCCAGGACTAGCGGTCGGGGAGCTGTTTTTT
TRBJ1-4	TRBV10-3	NA	TRBD1	CAAAGTGGEKLFF	TGTGCCGCGGCCGGGACAGGGGGAGAAAAACTGTTTTTT
TRBJ1-2	TRBV4-1	NA	TRBD1	CASSPRQGNYGYTF	TGCGCCAGCAGCCCAAGACAGGGGAACTATGGCTACACCTTC
TRBJ1-5	TRBV4-1	NA	NA	CASSPPEGLLAINQPQHF	TGCGCCAGCAGCCCCCCGGAGGGCCTATTGGCAATTAATCAGCCCCAGCATTTT
TRBJ1-1	TRBV7-2	NA	NA	CASSETGYTEAFF	TGTGCCAGCAGCGAGACAGGTTACACTGAAGCTTTCTTT
TRBJ2-3	TRBV7-6	once	NA	CASSLGSGATNTQYF	TGTGCCAGCAGTTTAGGGTCGGGAGCGACGAATACGCAGTATTTT
TRBJ1-5	TRBV27	NA	NA	CASSLFWGSQPQHF	TGTGCCAGCAGTTTATTCTGGGGGAGCCAGCCCCAGCATTTT
TRBJ1-5	TRBV5-5	NA	NA	CASSLDTYSNQPQHF	TGTGCCAGCAGCCTAGACACGTATAGCAATCAGCCCCAGCATTTT
TRBJ2-5	TRBV19	few	TRBD2	CASSISGTSIETQYF	TGTGCCAGTAGTATATCCGGGACTAGCATAGAGACCCAGTACTTC
TRBJ1-6	TRBV19	NA	NA	CASNQGSNSPLHF	TGTGCCAGTAATCAGGGTAGCAATTCACCCCTCCACTTT
TRBJ1-5	TRBV19	NA	NA	CASSRTGSSNQPQHF	TGTGCCAGTAGTAGGACTGGGTCCAGCAATCAGCCCCAGCATTTT
TRBJ1-2	TRBV29-1	NA	NA	CSVEDWEGRGYTF	TGCAGCGTTGAAGATTGGGAAGGACGGGGCTACACCTTC